The source of this TCR beta chain is a study of regulatory T cells in long-lasting Graves disease. Unmatched junction bases numbered 16, after V lost 4 bases and J lost 0 bases. The CDR3 sequence is 20 residues long. Germline V gene lookup returns CDR1 LGHDT and CDR2 YNNKEL (reference sequence). Study-wide results and limits: Persistent Graves' patients possessed reduced TCR diversity relative to recently diagnosed ones.

According to the study, TCR beta libraries were built with iRepertoire HTBI primers and CDR3-region Arm-PCR. TCRdb reanalysed the multiplex PCR reads using MiXCR and keeps one entry per CDR3 protein. This table holds a few hundred thousand distinct CDR3 sequences, about 23% found once. The time point: persistent/refractory GD, antithyroid drugs over 5 years with positive TRAb. There was RNA extracted from PBMCs, and the TCR library was made from it. This clonotype was picked up a small number of times. Its specificity is unknown. The TCR originated in a middle-aged woman with Graves disease. V is TRBV3-1 and J is TRBJ2-4; 9 bases fit TRBD2. Sequenced here: peripheral blood mononuclear cells (PBMCs), sampled when the disease was refractory, from a patient treated with antithyroid drugs. The CDR3 DNA sequence: TGTGCCAGCAGCCCCGAGCGTTTAGCGGGAGTACCACTAGCCAAAAACATTCAGTACTTC. Its translation is CASSPERLAGVPLAKNIQYF.